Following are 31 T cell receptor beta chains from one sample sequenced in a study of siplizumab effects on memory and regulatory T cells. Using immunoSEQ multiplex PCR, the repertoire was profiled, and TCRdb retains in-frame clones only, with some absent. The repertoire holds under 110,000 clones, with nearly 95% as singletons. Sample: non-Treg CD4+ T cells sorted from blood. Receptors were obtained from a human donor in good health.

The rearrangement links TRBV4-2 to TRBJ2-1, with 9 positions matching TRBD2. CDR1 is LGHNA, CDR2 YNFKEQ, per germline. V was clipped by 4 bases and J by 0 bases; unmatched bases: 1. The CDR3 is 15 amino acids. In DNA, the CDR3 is TGTGCCAGCAGCCCTAGCGGGACCTCCTACAATGAGCAGTTCTTC. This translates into CASSPSGTSYNEQFF.

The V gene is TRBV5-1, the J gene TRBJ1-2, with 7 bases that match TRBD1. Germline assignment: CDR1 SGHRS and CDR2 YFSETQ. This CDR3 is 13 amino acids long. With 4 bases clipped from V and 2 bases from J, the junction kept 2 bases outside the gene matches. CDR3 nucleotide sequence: TGCGCCAGCAGCCAGACAGGGAACTATGGCTACACCTTC. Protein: CASSQTGNYGYTF.

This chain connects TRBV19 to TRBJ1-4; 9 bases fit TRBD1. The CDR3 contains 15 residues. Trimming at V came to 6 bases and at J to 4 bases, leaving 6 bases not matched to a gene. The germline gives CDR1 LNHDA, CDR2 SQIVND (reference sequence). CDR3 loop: CASSRPGQGNEKLFF. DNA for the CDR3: TGTGCCAGTAGCCGACCGGGACAGGGTAATGAAAAACTGTTTTTT.

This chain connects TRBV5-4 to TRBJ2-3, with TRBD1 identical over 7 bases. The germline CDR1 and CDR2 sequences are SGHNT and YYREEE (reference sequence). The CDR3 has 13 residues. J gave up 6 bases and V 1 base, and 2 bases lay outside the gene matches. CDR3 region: CASSLTGEDTQYF. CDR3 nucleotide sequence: TGTGCCAGCAGCTTGACAGGGGAGGATACGCAGTATTTT.

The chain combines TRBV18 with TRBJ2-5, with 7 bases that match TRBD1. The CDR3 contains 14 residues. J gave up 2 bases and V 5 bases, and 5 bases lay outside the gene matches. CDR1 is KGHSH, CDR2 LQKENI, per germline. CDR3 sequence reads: CASSLKGAQETQYF. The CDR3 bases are TGTGCCAGCTCATTAAAGGGGGCACAAGAGACCCAGTACTTC.

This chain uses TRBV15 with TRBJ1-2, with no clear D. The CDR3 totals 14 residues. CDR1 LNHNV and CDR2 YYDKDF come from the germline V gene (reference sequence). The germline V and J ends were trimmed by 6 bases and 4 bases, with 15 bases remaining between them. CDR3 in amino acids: CATRGGASIYGYTF. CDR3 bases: TGTGCCACCAGGGGTGGTGCGTCCATCTATGGCTACACCTTC.

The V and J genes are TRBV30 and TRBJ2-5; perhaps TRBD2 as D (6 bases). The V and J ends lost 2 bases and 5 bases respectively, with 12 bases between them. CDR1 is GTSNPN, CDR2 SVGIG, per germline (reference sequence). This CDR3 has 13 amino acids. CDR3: CAWSYRGYETQYF. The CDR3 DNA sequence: TGTGCCTGGAGTTATCGGGGGTACGAGACCCAGTACTTC.

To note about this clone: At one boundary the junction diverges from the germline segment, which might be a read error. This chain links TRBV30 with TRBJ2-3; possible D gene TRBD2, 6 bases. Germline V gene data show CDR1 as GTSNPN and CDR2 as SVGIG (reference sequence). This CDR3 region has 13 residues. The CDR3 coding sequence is TGTGCCTGGAATCGGGGGAGCACCGATACGCAGTATTTT. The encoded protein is CAWNRGSTDTQYF.

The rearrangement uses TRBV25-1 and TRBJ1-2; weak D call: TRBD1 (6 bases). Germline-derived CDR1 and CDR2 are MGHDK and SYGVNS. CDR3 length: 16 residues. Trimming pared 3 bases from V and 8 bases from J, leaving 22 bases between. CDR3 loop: CASSDPPGGPRGGYTF. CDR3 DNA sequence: TGTGCCAGCAGTGACCCGCCGGGGGGCCCGAGGGGGGGCTACACCTTC.

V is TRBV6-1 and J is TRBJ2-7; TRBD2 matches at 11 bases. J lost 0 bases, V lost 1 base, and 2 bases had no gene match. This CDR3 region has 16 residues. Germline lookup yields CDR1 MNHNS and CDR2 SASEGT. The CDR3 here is CASSEDGTSGSYEQYF. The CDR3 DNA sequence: TGTGCCAGCAGTGAAGACGGGACTAGCGGCTCCTACGAGCAGTACTTC.

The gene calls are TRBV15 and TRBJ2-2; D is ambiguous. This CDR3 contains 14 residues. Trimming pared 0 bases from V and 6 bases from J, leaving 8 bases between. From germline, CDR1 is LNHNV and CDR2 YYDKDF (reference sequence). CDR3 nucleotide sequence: TGTGCCACCAGCAGAGAACGAACGGCCGGGGAGCTGTTTTTT. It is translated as CATSRERTAGELFF.

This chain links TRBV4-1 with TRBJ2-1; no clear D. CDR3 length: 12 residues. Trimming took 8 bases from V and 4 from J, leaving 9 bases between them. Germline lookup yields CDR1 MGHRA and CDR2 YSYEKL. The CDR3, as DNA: TGCGCCAGCCTTGACAAGTACAATGAGCAGTTCTTC. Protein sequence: CASLDKYNEQFF.

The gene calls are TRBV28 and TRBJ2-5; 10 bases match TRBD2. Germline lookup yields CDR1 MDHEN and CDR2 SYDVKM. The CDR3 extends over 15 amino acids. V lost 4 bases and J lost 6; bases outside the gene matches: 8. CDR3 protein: CASSSPPTSGKTQYF. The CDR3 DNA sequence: TGTGCCAGCAGTTCGCCCCCAACTAGCGGGAAGACCCAGTACTTC.

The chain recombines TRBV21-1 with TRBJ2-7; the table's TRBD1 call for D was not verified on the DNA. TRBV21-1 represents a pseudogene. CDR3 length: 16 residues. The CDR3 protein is CASSSTGQGARHEQYF. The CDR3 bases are TGTGCCAGCAGCTCAACGGGACAGGGGGCGCGTCACGAGCAGTACTTC.

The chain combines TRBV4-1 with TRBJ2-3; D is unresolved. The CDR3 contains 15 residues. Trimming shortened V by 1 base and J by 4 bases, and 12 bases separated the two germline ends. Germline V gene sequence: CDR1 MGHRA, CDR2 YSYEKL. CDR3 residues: CASSQVSGFPDTQYF. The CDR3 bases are TGCGCCAGCAGCCAAGTGTCCGGGTTCCCAGATACGCAGTATTTT.

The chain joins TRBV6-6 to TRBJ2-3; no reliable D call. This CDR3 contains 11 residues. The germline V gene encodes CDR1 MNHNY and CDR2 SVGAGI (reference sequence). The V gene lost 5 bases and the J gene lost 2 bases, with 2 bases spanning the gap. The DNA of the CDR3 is TGTGCCAGCAGTCTCACAGATACGCAGTATTTT. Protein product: CASSLTDTQYF.

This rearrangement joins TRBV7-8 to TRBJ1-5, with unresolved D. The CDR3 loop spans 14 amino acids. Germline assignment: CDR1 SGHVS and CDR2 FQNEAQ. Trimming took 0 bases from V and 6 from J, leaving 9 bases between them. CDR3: CASSLAIVGQPQHF. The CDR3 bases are TGTGCCAGCAGCTTAGCTATTGTGGGTCAGCCCCAGCATTTT.

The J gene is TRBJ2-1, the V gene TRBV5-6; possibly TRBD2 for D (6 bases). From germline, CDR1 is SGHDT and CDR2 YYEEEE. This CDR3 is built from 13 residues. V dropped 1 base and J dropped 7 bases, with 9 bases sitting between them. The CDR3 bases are TGTGCCAGCAGCTTGAACGGGAGAAATGAGCAGTTCTTC. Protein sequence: CASSLNGRNEQFF.

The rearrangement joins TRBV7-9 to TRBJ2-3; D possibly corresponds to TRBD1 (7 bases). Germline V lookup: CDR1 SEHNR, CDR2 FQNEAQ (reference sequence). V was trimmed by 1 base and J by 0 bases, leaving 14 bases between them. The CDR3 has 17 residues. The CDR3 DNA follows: TGTGCCAGCAGCTTAGGTTCGACAGGGACTAGCACAGATACGCAGTATTTT. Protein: CASSLGSTGTSTDTQYF.

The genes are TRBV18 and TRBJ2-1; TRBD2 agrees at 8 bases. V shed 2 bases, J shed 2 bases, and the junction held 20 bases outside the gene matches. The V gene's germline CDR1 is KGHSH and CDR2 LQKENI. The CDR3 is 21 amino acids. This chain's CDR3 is CASSPLNMTTLREETYNEQFF. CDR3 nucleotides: TGTGCCAGCTCACCATTAAATATGACTACTCTGCGGGAGGAAACCTACAATGAGCAGTTCTTC.

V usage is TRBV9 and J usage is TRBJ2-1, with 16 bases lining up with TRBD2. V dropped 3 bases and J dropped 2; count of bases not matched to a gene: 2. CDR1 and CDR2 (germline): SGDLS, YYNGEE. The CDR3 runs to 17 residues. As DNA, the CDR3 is TGTGCCAGCAGCGCGGGACTAGCGGGAGGGCCCTACAATGAGCAGTTCTTC. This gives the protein CASSAGLAGGPYNEQFF.

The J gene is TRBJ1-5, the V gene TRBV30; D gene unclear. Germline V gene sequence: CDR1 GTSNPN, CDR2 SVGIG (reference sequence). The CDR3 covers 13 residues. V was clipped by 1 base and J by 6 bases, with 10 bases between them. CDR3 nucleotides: TGTGCCTGGAGTGGGAACGGAATTCAGCCCCAGCATTTT. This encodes CAWSGNGIQPQHF.

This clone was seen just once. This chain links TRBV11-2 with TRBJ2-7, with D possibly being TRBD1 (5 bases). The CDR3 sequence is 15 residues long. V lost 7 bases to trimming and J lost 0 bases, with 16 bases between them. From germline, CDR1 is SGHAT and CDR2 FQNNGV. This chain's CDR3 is CASNIGWGSSYEQYF. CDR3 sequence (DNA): TGTGCCAGCAATATTGGGTGGGGCAGCTCCTACGAGCAGTACTTC. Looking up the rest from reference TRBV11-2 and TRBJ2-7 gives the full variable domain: EAGVAQSPRYKIIEKRQSVAFWCNPISGHATLYWYQQILGQGPKLLIQFQNNGVVDDSQLPKDRFSAERLKGVDSTLKIQPAKLEDSAVYLCASNIGWGSSYEQYFGPGTRLTVT.

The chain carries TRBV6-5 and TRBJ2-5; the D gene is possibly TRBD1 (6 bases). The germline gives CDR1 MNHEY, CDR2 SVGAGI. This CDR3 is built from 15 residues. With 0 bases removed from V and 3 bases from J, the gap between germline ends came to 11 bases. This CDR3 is CASSYSGHGKETQYF. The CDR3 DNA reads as TGTGCCAGCAGTTACTCGGGACATGGCAAAGAGACCCAGTACTTC.

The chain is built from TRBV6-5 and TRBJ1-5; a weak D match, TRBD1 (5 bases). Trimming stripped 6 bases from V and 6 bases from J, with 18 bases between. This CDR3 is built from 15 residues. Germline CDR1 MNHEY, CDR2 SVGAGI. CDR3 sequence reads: CASSLGAVSGQPQHF. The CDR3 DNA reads TGTGCCAGCAGCCTCGGGGCGGTGTCGGGTCAGCCCCAGCATTTT.

Here the CDR3 reads CASSLIGSGMVRETQYF. In nucleotides, the CDR3 is TGTGCCAGCAGTTTAATCGGTAGCGGGATGGTGCGCGAGACCCAGTACTTC. This chain joins TRBV27 and TRBJ2-5, with 8 bases lining up with TRBD2. The CDR3 has 17 residues. Per germline, CDR1 MNHEY and CDR2 SMNVEV (reference sequence). Germline trimming cut 2 bases from V and 5 bases from J; bases unmatched to any gene: 13.

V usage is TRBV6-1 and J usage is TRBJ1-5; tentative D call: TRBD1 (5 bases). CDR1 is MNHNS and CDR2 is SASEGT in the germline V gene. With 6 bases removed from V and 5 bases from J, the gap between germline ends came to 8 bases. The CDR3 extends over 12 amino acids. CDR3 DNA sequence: TGTGCCAGCAGAGACAGTTATCAGCCCCAGCATTTT. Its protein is CASRDSYQPQHF.

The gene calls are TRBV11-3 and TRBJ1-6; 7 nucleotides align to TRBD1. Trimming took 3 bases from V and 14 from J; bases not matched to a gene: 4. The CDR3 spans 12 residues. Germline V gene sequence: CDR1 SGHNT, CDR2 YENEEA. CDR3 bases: TGTGCCAGCAGCTTTGACAGGGCCACCCTCCACTTT. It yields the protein CASSFDRATLHF.

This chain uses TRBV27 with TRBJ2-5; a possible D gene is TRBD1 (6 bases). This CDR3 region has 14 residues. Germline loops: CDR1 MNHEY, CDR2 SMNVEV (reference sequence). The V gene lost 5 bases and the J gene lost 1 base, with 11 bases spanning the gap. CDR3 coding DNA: TGTGCCAGCAGTACAACAGGGATCCAAGAGACCCAGTACTTC. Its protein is CASSTTGIQETQYF.

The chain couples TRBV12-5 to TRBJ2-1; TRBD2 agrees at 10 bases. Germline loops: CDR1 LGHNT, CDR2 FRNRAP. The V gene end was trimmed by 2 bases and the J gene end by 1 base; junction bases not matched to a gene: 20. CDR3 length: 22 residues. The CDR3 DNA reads TGTGCTAGTGGTTTGCCACACGCGACCCTCGTAGCGGGGGGAGTATCCTACAATGAGCAGTTCTTC. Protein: CASGLPHATLVAGGVSYNEQFF.

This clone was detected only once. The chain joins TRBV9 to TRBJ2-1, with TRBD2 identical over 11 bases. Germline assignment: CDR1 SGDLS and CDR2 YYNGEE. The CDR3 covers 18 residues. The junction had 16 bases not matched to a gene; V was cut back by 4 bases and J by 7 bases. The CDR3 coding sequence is TGTGCCAGCAGCAAGAACCTAGCGGGAGGTCTCGTTTGGAATGAGCAGTTCTTC. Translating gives CASSKNLAGGLVWNEQFF.